Sequencing of this T cell receptor beta chain was carried out in a study of T cells in Graves' hyperthyroidism and ophthalmopathy. Study observations and caveats: Researchers report that a 13 V-J model separated ophthalmopathy from stable hyperthyroidism. In the blood, most expanded thyroid clonotypes above 0.001 appeared as well.

The CDR3 totals 13 residues. Trimming removed 6 bases from V and 2 bases from J, with 11 bases in between. CDR1 and CDR2 from the germline V gene are MNHEY and SVGEGT. Authors of the study amplified TCR beta CDR3 regions from RNA transcripts. The TCR CDR3 first-round RT-PCR relied on the HTBI primer set. One entry per CDR3 protein, called by TCRdb with MiXCR from the multiplex PCR reads. This sample has some 560,000 distinct CDR3 sequences, with about 15% found just once. Concerning this clonotype: Its specificity is not known. It may be a read error: a sequence one base away is much more abundant.

The chain is built from TRBV6-2 or TRBV6-3 and TRBJ2-7; D ambiguous. The TCR comes from a middle-aged woman with Graves' hyperthyroidism. Sequencing input: blood. CDR3 nucleotides: TGTGCCAGCAGGATCAGGTCCCCCTACGAGCAGTACTTC. This codes for CASRIRSPYEQYF.